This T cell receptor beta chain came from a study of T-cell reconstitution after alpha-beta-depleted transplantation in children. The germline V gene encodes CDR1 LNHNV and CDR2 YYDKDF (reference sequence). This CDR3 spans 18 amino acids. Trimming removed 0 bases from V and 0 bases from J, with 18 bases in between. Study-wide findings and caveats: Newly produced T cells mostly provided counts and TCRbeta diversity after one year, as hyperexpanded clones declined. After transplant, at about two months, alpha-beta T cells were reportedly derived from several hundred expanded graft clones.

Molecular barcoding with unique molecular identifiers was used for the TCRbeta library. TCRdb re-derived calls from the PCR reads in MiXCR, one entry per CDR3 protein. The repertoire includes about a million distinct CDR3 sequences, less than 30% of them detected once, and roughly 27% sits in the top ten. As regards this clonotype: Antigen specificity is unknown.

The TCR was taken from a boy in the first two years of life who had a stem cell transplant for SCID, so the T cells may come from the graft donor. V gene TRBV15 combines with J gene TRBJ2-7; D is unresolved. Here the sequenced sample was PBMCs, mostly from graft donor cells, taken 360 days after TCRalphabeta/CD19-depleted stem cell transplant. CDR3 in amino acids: CATSRDLGKRHGSYEQYF. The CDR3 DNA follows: TGTGCCACCAGCAGAGATCTTGGTAAGCGTCACGGCTCCTACGAGCAGTACTTC. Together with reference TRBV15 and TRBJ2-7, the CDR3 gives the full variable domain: DAMVIQNPRYQVTQFGKPVTLSCSQTLNHNVMYWYQQKSSQAPKLLFHYYDKDFNNEADTPDNFQSRRPNTSFCFLDIRSPGLGDTAMYLCATSRDLGKRHGSYEQYFGPGTRLTVT.